The 18 T cell receptor beta chains below all came from one sample that was sequenced in a study of blood T cell repertoires in COVID-19 (dated by TCRdb to 2020 to 2022). The method was the immunoSEQ multiplex PCR assay. Here the immuneACCESS table is served through TCRdb, limited to in-frame sequences with V and J called. Missing clones are a known gap in these copies; in checked studies unresolved V genes cover under half, and the rest lacks a known reason. The sample includes 140,000 to 150,000 clones, with approximately 90% observed a single time. The biggest ten clones account for over 4% of the sample. The source material was PBMCs or T cells enriched from blood (not recorded which). These receptors all stem from a woman between 40 and 50 years old who had been exposed to COVID-19.

The J gene is TRBJ2-1, the V gene TRBV6-2 or TRBV6-3, with D maybe TRBD1 (7 bases). The germline gives CDR1 MNHEY, CDR2 SVGEGT. The CDR3 loop spans 14 amino acids. V lost 5 bases and J 6 bases, leaving 14 bases between the germline ends. The DNA of the CDR3 is TGTGCCAGCAGTCAGCGACAGGGAGGCAATGAGCAGTTCTTC. This codes for CASSQRQGGNEQFF.

This clone was recorded only once. The chain carries TRBV19 and TRBJ1-4; TRBD1 agrees at 9 bases. Germline CDR1 is LNHDA and CDR2 is SQIVND (reference sequence). Trimming took 4 bases from V and 7 from J; bases not matched to a gene: 7. The CDR3 runs to 15 residues. The CDR3 is CASSTTGGISEKLFF. Written as DNA, the CDR3 is TGTGCCAGTAGTACCACAGGGGGCATTTCTGAAAAACTGTTTTTT. Full variable domain (outside the CDR3, taken from reference TRBV19 and TRBJ1-4): DGGITQSPKYLFRKEGQNVTLSCEQNLNHDAMYWYRQDPGQGLRLIYYSQIVNDFQKGDIAEGYSVSREKKESFPLTVTSAQKNPTAFYLCASSTTGGISEKLFFGSGTQLSVL.

V is TRBV7-2 and J is TRBJ2-7, with a weak D call TRBD1 (7 bases). This CDR3 has 13 residues. Between the trimmed V and J ends, which lost 6 bases and 2 bases, there was a span of 11 bases. Germline CDR1 is SGHTA and CDR2 is FQGNSA. CDR3 bases: TGTGCCAGCAGACGGGGGACAGCCTACGAGCAGTACTTC. Translation gives CASRRGTAYEQYF.

The chain uses TRBV6-2 or TRBV6-3 and TRBJ2-1; 11 bases fit TRBD2. Germline V gene lookup returns CDR1 MNHEY and CDR2 SVGEGT. V lost 2 bases to trimming and J lost 8 bases; unmatched junction nucleotides: 11. This CDR3 comprises 17 residues. CDR3 in amino acids: CASSYPRMASGRYEQFF. DNA of the CDR3: TGTGCCAGCAGTTACCCCCGGATGGCTAGCGGGAGGTATGAGCAGTTCTTC.

The chain employs TRBV7-2 and TRBJ1-1, with 7 bases identical to TRBD1. The junction had 6 bases not matched to a gene; V was cut back by 4 bases and J by 4 bases. CDR1 and CDR2 from the germline V gene are SGHTA and FQGNSA. The CDR3 totals 14 residues. The CDR3 is CASSSTGLVTEAFF. DNA for the CDR3: TGTGCCAGCAGCTCGACAGGGCTAGTCACTGAAGCTTTCTTT.

This chain connects TRBV7-3 to TRBJ2-3, with 8 bases that match TRBD2. Germline CDR1 and CDR2: SGHTA and FQGTGA. Germline trimming cut 5 bases from V and 4 bases from J; bases unmatched to any gene: 20. CDR3 length equals 19 residues. The CDR3 DNA follows: TGTGCCAGCAGCCTAAATCGGGGGGGCATTGTGTATTCCGCAGATACGCAGTATTTT. It encodes CASSLNRGGIVYSADTQYF.

The chain is built from TRBV4-1 and TRBJ1-1; 7 nucleotides agree with TRBD1. Germline V lookup: CDR1 MGHRA, CDR2 YSYEKL. The CDR3 is made up of 13 amino acids. The junction had 3 bases not matched to a gene; V was cut back by 4 bases and J by 4 bases. This chain's CDR3 is CASSRQGGTEAFF. For the CDR3, the DNA is TGCGCCAGCAGCCGTCAGGGGGGCACTGAAGCTTTCTTT.

V usage is TRBV25-1 and J usage is TRBJ1-1; unclear D gene. This CDR3 has 13 residues. V gave up 3 bases and J gave up 7 bases, with 12 bases separating them. In germline, CDR1 is MGHDK, CDR2 SYGVNS. In DNA, the CDR3 is TGTGCCAGCAGTGAGTCAGTGCCCCATGAAGCTTTCTTT. Protein product: CASSESVPHEAFF.

This clone has more than one count but fewer than ten. The CDR3 reads CASSSDPLTEKAFF. As DNA, the CDR3 is TGTGCCAGCAGTTCCGACCCCTTAACAGAAAAAGCTTTCTTT. J is TRBJ1-1 and V is TRBV27, with D uncertain. The CDR3 consists of 14 residues. Germline lookup yields CDR1 MNHEY and CDR2 SMNVEV (reference sequence). The ends were cut back, 4 bases at V and 9 bases at J, with 18 bases in the middle.

This clone has a handful of counts. This chain joins TRBV6-5 and TRBJ2-5; 9 bases map to TRBD1. This CDR3 has 15 amino acids. V lost 2 bases to trimming and J lost 4 bases; unmatched junction nucleotides: 5. CDR1 is MNHEY and CDR2 is SVGAGI in the germline V gene. CDR3 nucleotides: TGTGCCAGCAGTTACACCCGGACAGGGGTAGAGACCCAGTACTTC. Its translation: CASSYTRTGVETQYF.

The genes are TRBV7-9 and TRBJ2-2, with D possibly being TRBD1 (5 bases). Germline V gene lookup returns CDR1 SEHNR and CDR2 FQNEAQ (reference sequence). V was trimmed by 6 bases and J by 5 bases, leaving 13 bases between them. This CDR3 region has 14 residues. This chain's CDR3 is CASSPRVRTGELFF. The CDR3 DNA follows: TGTGCCAGCAGTCCCAGGGTGCGGACCGGGGAGCTGTTTTTT. The full variable domain, its missing parts supplied by reference TRBV7-9 and TRBJ2-2, is DTGVSQNPRHKITKRGQNVTFRCDPISEHNRLYWYRQTLGQGPEFLTYFQNEAQLEKSRLLSDRFSAERPKGSFSTLEIQRTEQGDSAMYLCASSPRVRTGELFFGEGSRLTVL.

The gene calls are TRBV19 and TRBJ2-7; 14 bases line up with TRBD2. J was trimmed by 1 base and V by 8 bases; bases with no gene match: 1. Germline lookup yields CDR1 LNHDA and CDR2 SQIVND (reference sequence). The CDR3 is 14 residues long. DNA of the CDR3: TGTGCCAGTGGGACTAGCGGGGGATCCTACGAGCAGTACTTC. Its protein product is CASGTSGGSYEQYF.

This sequence joins TRBV18 and TRBJ1-1; a weak D match, TRBD1 (6 bases). V was cut by 1 base and J by 7 bases, with 13 bases left in between. The CDR3 is made up of 14 amino acids. CDR1 and CDR2 from the germline V gene are KGHSH and LQKENI. The CDR3 DNA reads TGTGCCAGCTCACCACTGAAGGGCAGGGGTGAAGCTTTCTTT. Its translation is CASSPLKGRGEAFF.

This clone was detected once. This sequence joins TRBV9 and TRBJ2-1; no clear D. Germline values: CDR1 SGDLS, CDR2 YYNGEE. V lost 0 bases, J lost 6 bases, and 7 bases lay in between. The CDR3 sequence is 13 residues long. The CDR3 spells CASSVGGGNEQFF. The CDR3 DNA is TGTGCCAGCAGCGTAGGAGGCGGCAATGAGCAGTTCTTC.

In this sample, this clone turned up a few times. V is TRBV2 and J is TRBJ1-1, with no clear D. The CDR3 has 11 amino acids. The germline V gene has CDR1 SNHLY and CDR2 FYNNEI. Trimming left V 7 bases short and J 8 bases short, with 11 bases between. CDR3 sequence reads: CASIGVREAFF. The CDR3 nucleotides read TGTGCCAGCATCGGGGTTCGCGAAGCTTTCTTT.

A note on this clone: The identical CDR3 is also encoded by other nucleotide sequences in the sample. The V and J genes are TRBV6-5 and TRBJ1-5; D may be TRBD1 (5 bases). V was trimmed by 7 bases and J by 2 bases, leaving 15 bases between them. The CDR3 spans 15 residues. CDR1 and CDR2 from the germline V gene are MNHEY and SVGAGI. The CDR3 coding sequence is TGTGCCAGCACTAAAGGCCAGGGTGGCAATCAGCCCCAGCATTTT. It encodes CASTKGQGGNQPQHF.

This clone was recorded a few times. The chain uses TRBV7-8 and TRBJ2-7, with 11 nucleotides matching TRBD2. Trimming cost V 3 bases and J 2 bases; bases outside gene matches: 9. CDR1 and CDR2 from the germline V gene are SGHVS and FQNEAQ. The CDR3 sequence is 17 residues long. The CDR3 nucleotides are TGTGCCAGCAGCTTTCTACCCGGGACTAGCGGTCCCTACGAGCAGTACTTC. The encoded protein is CASSFLPGTSGPYEQYF.

J is TRBJ1-1 and V is TRBV5-1; TRBD1 is a possible D gene (5 bases). CDR1 is SGHRS, CDR2 YFSETQ, per germline. V lost 0 bases, J lost 3 bases, and 9 bases lay in between. The CDR3 is made up of 14 amino acids. The CDR3 is CASSLAGGHTEAFF. DNA of the CDR3: TGCGCCAGCAGCTTGGCCGGGGGACACACTGAAGCTTTCTTT.